One and the same sample provided the 22 T cell receptor beta chains below, sequenced in a study of blood T cell repertoires in COVID-19. Sequenced by immunoSEQ multiplex PCR; TCRdb stores in-frame clones only, minus some. This sample has about 140,000 clones, with roughly 90% found just once. Source material: peripheral blood. The receptor source for this set is a man in his fifties with active or convalescent COVID-19.

V usage is TRBV15 and J usage is TRBJ2-5; TRBD1 agrees at 7 bases. V lost 1 base and J lost 2; bases outside the gene matches: 10. This CDR3 comprises 17 residues. Per germline, CDR1 LNHNV and CDR2 YYDKDF (reference sequence). The CDR3 DNA sequence: TGTGCCACCAGCAGAGCCCTAAGACAGGGACGACAAGAGACCCAGTACTTC. It codes for CATSRALRQGRQETQYF.

This chain uses TRBV18 with TRBJ2-1, with 11 nucleotides matching TRBD2. Germline-derived CDR1 and CDR2 are KGHSH and LQKENI. The CDR3 contains 16 residues. The V segment lost 3 bases and the J segment 1 base; nucleotides outside the gene matches: 2. The CDR3 loop is CASSPASGGSYNEQFF. The CDR3 DNA follows: TGTGCCAGCTCACCGGCTAGCGGGGGGTCCTACAATGAGCAGTTCTTC. The full variable domain, with the rest looked up from reference TRBV18 and TRBJ2-1, is NAGVMQNPRHLVRRRGQEARLRCSPMKGHSHVYWYRQLPEEGLKFMVYLQKENIIDESGMPKERFSAEFPKEGPSILRIQQVVRGDSAAYFCASSPASGGSYNEQFFGPGTRLTVL.

V and J are TRBV18 and TRBJ2-7, with 8 bases identical to TRBD2. The V segment lost 4 bases and the J segment 3 bases; nucleotides outside the gene matches: 2. This CDR3 is built from 13 residues. Looked up from germline, CDR1 is KGHSH and CDR2 is LQKENI. CDR3 nucleotides: TGTGCCAGCTCACTCGGGGGGGACTACGAGCAGTACTTC. Translation: CASSLGGDYEQYF.

The V call is TRBV1, the J call TRBJ1-4. TRBV1 is an annotated pseudogene. The CDR3 extends over 13 amino acids. CDR3 amino acids: CTSSQTRGEKLFF. The CDR3 DNA reads as TGCACCAGCAGCCAAACCCGGGGTGAAAAACTGTTTTTT.

The chain employs TRBV28 and TRBJ1-4; 7 bases line up with TRBD1. The germline V gene encodes CDR1 MDHEN and CDR2 SYDVKM. The CDR3 contains 16 residues. The junction had 2 bases not matched to a gene; V was cut back by 0 bases and J by 1 base. The CDR3 loop is CASSLWSGGTNEKLFF. The CDR3 nucleotides are TGTGCCAGCAGTTTATGGTCAGGGGGAACTAATGAAAAACTGTTTTTT.

This chain connects TRBV24-1 to TRBJ2-3; perhaps TRBD1 as D (6 bases). The CDR3 is made up of 16 amino acids. Between the trimmed V and J ends, which lost 3 bases and 6 bases, there was a span of 18 bases. Germline CDR1 reads KGHDR; CDR2 reads SFDVKD. The CDR3 protein is CATSDISGTGSDTQYF. Written as DNA, the CDR3 is TGTGCCACCAGTGATATCTCCGGCACAGGGTCTGATACGCAGTATTTT.

This chain uses TRBV28 with TRBJ2-3, with TRBD2 matching 8 bases. The V gene end was trimmed by 5 bases and the J gene end by 1 base; junction bases not matched to a gene: 5. There are 15 residues in the CDR3. CDR1 MDHEN and CDR2 SYDVKM come from the germline V gene. The CDR3 region has the DNA TGTGCCAGCAGTACTCCGGGACTAGGCACAGATACGCAGTATTTT. Translating it yields CASSTPGLGTDTQYF. Supplemented by reference TRBV28 and TRBJ2-3, the full variable domain reads DVKVTQSSRYLVKRTGEKVFLECVQDMDHENMFWYRQDPGLGLRLIYFSYDVKMKEKGDIPEGYSVSREKKERFSLILESASTNQTSMYLCASSTPGLGTDTQYFGPGTRLTVL.

This chain connects TRBV21-1 to TRBJ1-5; the table's D call, TRBD1, was not checked against the DNA. TRBV21-1 has pseudogene status. CDR3 length: 15 residues. The CDR3: CASRRATGRNQPQHF. The CDR3 DNA sequence: TGTGCCAGCAGGAGAGCGACAGGGCGCAATCAGCCCCAGCATTTT.

V usage is TRBV6-2 or TRBV6-3 and J usage is TRBJ2-7, with a tentative D call TRBD2 (5 bases). CDR3 length: 15 amino acids. Trimming pared 5 bases from V and 0 bases from J, leaving 14 bases between. The germline V gene encodes CDR1 MNHEY and CDR2 SVGEGT. The CDR3 nucleotides read TGTGCCAGCAGTCCCGCCGCGGGCAACTCCTACGAGCAGTACTTC. Its translation: CASSPAAGNSYEQYF.

The count of this clone is one. The CDR3: CATHPRTGKREKLFF. The CDR3 DNA follows: TGTGCCACCCACCCCCGGACAGGGAAAAGAGAAAAACTGTTTTTT. This rearrangement joins TRBV28 to TRBJ1-4; 8 bases fit TRBD1. CDR3 size: 15 residues. V shed 10 bases and J 8 bases; nucleotides not matched to a gene: 15. Per the germline V gene, CDR1 is MDHEN and CDR2 is SYDVKM.

The sample holds a few counts of this clone. The CDR3 sequence: CASSVGGLAGGEQYF. CDR3 bases: TGTGCCAGCAGTGTGGGTGGACTAGCGGGAGGCGAGCAGTACTTC. The chain is built from TRBV28 and TRBJ2-7, with 14 bases identical to TRBD2. The germline CDR1 and CDR2 sequences are MDHEN and SYDVKM. The length of the CDR3 is 15 residues. The junction had 6 bases not matched to a gene; V was cut back by 5 bases and J by 6 bases.

V is TRBV7-3 and J is TRBJ2-1, with 8 bases that match TRBD2. The germline gives CDR1 SGHTA, CDR2 FQGTGA. The CDR3 totals 17 residues. V lost 1 base to trimming and J lost 0 bases; unmatched junction nucleotides: 5. The CDR3 sequence: CASSLKSSGVSYNEQFF. The CDR3 DNA reads as TGTGCCAGCAGCTTAAAAAGTAGCGGGGTCTCCTACAATGAGCAGTTCTTC.

The chain couples TRBV6-5 to TRBJ1-5, with D possibly being TRBD1 (5 bases). CDR1 and CDR2 from the germline V gene are MNHEY and SVGAGI. Trimming took 8 bases from V and 1 from J, leaving 15 bases between them. This CDR3 is built from 15 residues. The chain's CDR3 is CASGAPRVSNQPQHF. CDR3 DNA: TGTGCCAGCGGGGCCCCCAGGGTGAGCAATCAGCCCCAGCATTTT.

The chain couples TRBV29-1 to TRBJ2-7; possible D gene TRBD1, 7 bases. V shed 4 bases and J shed 0 bases, with 13 bases lying between them. This CDR3 comprises 14 residues. Germline CDR1 reads SQVTM; CDR2 reads ANQGSEA. CDR3 region: CSVGRQGGSYEQYF. As DNA, the CDR3 is TGCAGCGTTGGGCGCCAGGGGGGCTCCTACGAGCAGTACTTC.

This clone showed up just once. This chain joins TRBV6-5 and TRBJ1-4, with D maybe TRBD1 (6 bases). The CDR3 runs to 12 residues. V lost 6 bases, J lost 7 bases, and 9 bases lay in between. The germline V gene encodes CDR1 MNHEY and CDR2 SVGAGI. CDR3 amino acids: CASRRTVEKLFF. CDR3 nucleotide sequence: TGTGCCAGCAGAAGGACAGTTGAAAAACTGTTTTTT.

This chain joins TRBV28 and TRBJ2-3; no reliable D call. The CDR3 loop spans 13 amino acids. CDR1 is MDHEN, CDR2 SYDVKM, per germline. V was clipped by 2 bases and J by 6 bases, with 9 bases between them. The CDR3 region has the DNA TGTGCCAGCAGTTTAGGTACCGCGGATACGCAGTATTTT. Translation gives CASSLGTADTQYF. Supplemented by reference TRBV28 and TRBJ2-3, the full variable domain reads DVKVTQSSRYLVKRTGEKVFLECVQDMDHENMFWYRQDPGLGLRLIYFSYDVKMKEKGDIPEGYSVSREKKERFSLILESASTNQTSMYLCASSLGTADTQYFGPGTRLTVL.

This chain connects TRBV6-2 or TRBV6-3 to TRBJ1-3, with D unclear. V lost 2 bases and J 0 bases, leaving 8 bases between the germline ends. Germline CDR1 MNHEY, CDR2 SVGEGT. The CDR3 is made up of 15 amino acids. CDR3 sequence: CASSYEVYSGNTIYF. The CDR3 nucleotides read TGTGCCAGCAGTTACGAGGTATACTCTGGAAACACCATATATTTT.

The chain is built from TRBV12-3 or TRBV12-4 and TRBJ2-2; maybe TRBD1 (5 bases). The V gene lost 6 bases and the J gene lost 3 bases, with 8 bases spanning the gap. The CDR3 covers 13 residues. The CDR3 nucleotides read TGTGCCAGCAGGAAACAGGACACCGGGGAGCTGTTTTTT. It codes for CASRKQDTGELFF.

The CDR3 protein is CASSQVSSGREETQYF. The CDR3 DNA reads TGTGCCAGCAGCCAAGTTTCTAGCGGGAGGGAGGAGACCCAGTACTTC. The genes are TRBV3-1 (or the pseudogene TRBV3-2) and TRBJ2-5, with TRBD2 matching over 12 bases. V trimming: 1 base; J trimming: 5 bases; junction bases outside the gene matches: 5. Germline V lookup: CDR1 LGHDT, CDR2 YNNKEL (reference sequence). The CDR3 is made up of 16 amino acids.

The chain joins TRBV6-4 to TRBJ1-3; D not resolved. This CDR3 region has 14 residues. The germline CDR1 and CDR2 sequences are MRHNA and SNTAGT. Deletions cut 7 bases from V and 0 bases from J, with 10 bases between. CDR3 region: CASNGRDSGNTIYF. In DNA form, the CDR3 reads TGTGCCAGCAACGGACGGGACTCTGGAAACACCATATATTTT.

V gene TRBV10-3 combines with J gene TRBJ2-2; 8 bases match TRBD1. With 0 bases clipped from V and 7 bases from J, the junction kept 4 bases outside the gene matches. The V gene's germline CDR1 is ENHRY and CDR2 SYGVKD. The CDR3 is made up of 15 amino acids. The DNA of the CDR3 is TGTGCCATCAGTGAGTCAGTGGGGACAGGCGGGGAGCTGTTTTTT. Its translation is CAISESVGTGGELFF.

V is TRBV6-6 and J is TRBJ1-1; TRBD1 matches at 7 bases. The CDR3 is 15 amino acids. With V trimmed by 5 bases and J by 6 bases, 12 bases remained unmatched. Germline CDR1 reads MNHNY; CDR2 reads SVGAGI (reference sequence). In DNA form, the CDR3 reads TGTGCCAGCAGTAGCGCAGGGGGTCGAAGTTCTGAAGCTTTCTTT. Its protein product is CASSSAGGRSSEAFF.